Listed here are 5 T cell receptor beta chains from one sample, sequenced in a study of cytomegalovirus exposure and HLA in healthy donors. Both 60 Vbeta primers and 13 Jbeta primers went into the PCR. Method: immunoSEQ multiplex PCR; TCRdb's copy keeps in-frame clones and lacks some. The repertoire holds roughly 160,000 clones, with around 82% as singletons. Sequenced input: PBMCs. Source of these receptors: a boy aged 2-15 years in good health and CMV-seronegative.

J is TRBJ1-5 and V is TRBV28; D might be TRBD1 (6 bases). Trimming pared 8 bases from V and 0 bases from J, leaving 23 bases between. The CDR3 sequence is 18 residues long. Germline V gene sequence: CDR1 MDHEN, CDR2 SYDVKM. CDR3 in DNA: TGTGCCAGCCGGAAAAGGGGGTCCTTATCCTATAGCAATCAGCCCCAGCATTTT. Protein sequence: CASRKRGSLSYSNQPQHF.

This chain uses TRBV30 with TRBJ2-7; TRBD1 matches at 11 bases. The ends lost 2 bases at V and 5 bases at J; junction bases unmatched: 8. CDR3 length: 15 amino acids. Germline CDR1 GTSNPN, CDR2 SVGIG (reference sequence). The CDR3 coding sequence is TGTGCCTGGAGTTCGGACAGGGGGCTAGGGGACGAGCAGTACTTC. Translation: CAWSSDRGLGDEQYF.

This chain uses TRBV28 with TRBJ1-2; a possible D gene is TRBD1 (6 bases). Trimming removed 6 bases from V and 6 bases from J, with 14 bases in between. The CDR3 length is 13 residues. Germline loops: CDR1 MDHEN, CDR2 SYDVKM. The chain's CDR3 is CASSPGTKNGYTF. The CDR3 DNA reads as TGTGCCAGCAGCCCCGGGACAAAGAATGGCTACACCTTC.

The chain combines TRBV6-1 with TRBJ2-5; D might be TRBD1 (5 bases). CDR3 length: 13 amino acids. The germline V gene encodes CDR1 MNHNS and CDR2 SASEGT. Trimming left V 4 bases short and J 4 bases short, with 10 bases between. The DNA for the CDR3 is TGTGCCAGCAGTGTAGGGGCCGGAGAGACCCAGTACTTC. This gives the protein CASSVGAGETQYF.

The gene calls are TRBV2 and TRBJ1-1; D is possibly TRBD1 (5 bases). Germline lookup yields CDR1 SNHLY and CDR2 FYNNEI. V was trimmed by 6 bases and J by 2 bases, leaving 19 bases between them. This CDR3 is 16 amino acids long. CDR3: CASSYTLTGGNTEAFF. As DNA, the CDR3 is TGTGCCAGCAGCTACACACTAACAGGCGGCAACACTGAAGCTTTCTTT.